The source of this T cell receptor beta chain is a study of post-analysis software for immune sequencing data. The CDR3 spans 17 residues. Looked up from germline, CDR1 is MDHEN and CDR2 is SYDVKM. Of note for this clonotype: Its target is unknown. The junction shows a germline mismatch at one end, possibly a read error.

Libraries were made from TCR beta cDNA, and they carried unique molecular identifiers. Input of roughly 0.85 to 11 million T cells yielded about half a million cDNA molecules. TCRdb re-called the PCR reads through MiXCR, storing one row per CDR3 protein. Among 650,000 to 850,000 distinct CDR3 sequences, more than 45% were seen once, and the ten largest hold roughly 5%. General study results and limits: Higher frequency in patients than in controls was seen for about five TRBV segments, with TRBV5-6, TRBV5-1 and TRBV20-1 among them.

This clonotype originated in a girl aged 10-17 years with multiple sclerosis. V gene TRBV28 combines with J gene TRBJ2-1, with 15 bases lining up with TRBD2. Sequences were obtained from blood. CDR3 protein: CASSIWTSGRANNEQFF. CDR3 sequence (DNA): TGTGCCAGCAGTATATGGACTAGCGGGAGGGCGAACAATGAGCAGTTCTTC.